These T cell receptor beta chains were read from a single sample in a study of regulatory T cells in long-lasting Graves disease. MiXCR, applied by TCRdb to the multiplex PCR reads, yields one record per CDR3 protein. The sample contains more than 650,000 distinct CDR3 sequences, 30% of which appear only once. The specimen comprised peripheral blood mononuclear cells (PBMCs), sampled when the disease was refractory, from a patient treated with antithyroid drugs. The receptors here all came from a female donor with Graves disease. Each CDR3 is given with its conserved first and last residue. D genes are given only for firm matches. Clone size is shown for a subset of rows, as once, few, many or a class of expanded clone.

J | size | D | V | DNA | CDR3
TRBJ1-5 | . | . | TRBV10-2 | TGCGCCAGCATGGGGTCCTCGATGAAGCCCCAGCATTTT | CASMGSSMKPQHF
TRBJ1-1 | . | . | TRBV5-1 | TGCGCCGGCAGCTCGGGGGCTGGGACTGAAGCTTTCTTT | CAGSSGAGTEAFF
TRBJ1-5 | many | . | TRBV12-3/TRBV12-4 | TGTGCCAGCAGACTTACACTTGGGGGCAATCAGCCCCAGCATTTT | CASRLTLGGNQPQHF
TRBJ1-1 | few | TRBD1 | TRBV10-3 | TGTGCCATCAGTGAGCCTCGGACAGGGTATCCTGAAGCTTTCTTT | CAISEPRTGYPEAFF
TRBJ1-1 | . | . | TRBV10-3 | TGTGCCATCAGTCGAACCCTGAACACTGAAGCTTTCTTT | CAISRTLNTEAFF
TRBJ2-5 | . | TRBD2 | TRBV5-1 | TGCGCCAGCAGCTTAGGTAGCGGGAGACTGGAGACCCAGTACTTC | CASSLGSGRLETQYF
TRBJ1-2 | many | . | TRBV5-1 | TGTGCCAGCAGCTTGGTGGCCGGGAACTATGGCTACACCTTC | CASSLVAGNYGYTF
TRBJ2-7 | few | TRBD2 | TRBV12-3/TRBV12-4 | TGTGCCAGCAGTCGGACTAGCGGAATCCCGTGGCAGTACTTC | CASSRTSGIPWQYF
TRBJ1-1 | . | . | TRBV6-1 | TGTGCCAGCAGACCCCGGGGGGGCAGGACTGAAGCTTTCTTT | CASRPRGGRTEAFF
TRBJ1-1 | few | . | TRBV2 | TGTGCCAGCAGTTCCTCAGGAGGGAGGACTGAAGCTTTCTTT | CASSSSGGRTEAFF
TRBJ1-2 | few | . | TRBV25-1 | TGTGCCAGCAGTGAAGCTCGAACGTGGGGGTACTCCAGGTTCTATGGCTACACCTTC | CASSEARTWGYSRFYGYTF
TRBJ1-2 | . | TRBD1 | TRBV6-1 | TGTGCCAGCAGTGAGACGACAGGGGGAGGTGGTGGCTACACCTTC | CASSETTGGGGGYTF
TRBJ1-1 | . | . | TRBV3-1 | TGTGCCAGCAGCCAAGAGGGCGCTCAAGCTTTCTTT | CASSQEGAQAFF
TRBJ2-2 | few | TRBD2 | TRBV4-2 | TGTGCCAGCACCCTACGCGGGGGGCGCGTGAGGCAGCTGTTTTTT | CASTLRGGRVRQLFF
TRBJ1-1 | few | . | TRBV5-1 | TGCGCCAGCAGCTTGAGGAACCAGAACACTGAAGCTTTCTTT | CASSLRNQNTEAFF
TRBJ2-5 | . | TRBD2 | TRBV6-2/TRBV6-3 | TGTGCCAGCAGCTCCGGGACTAGCGGCTTCCAAGAGACCCAGTACTTC | CASSSGTSGFQETQYF
TRBJ1-2 | few | . | TRBV20-1 | TGCAGTGCTAGCCTAACCGGGAATAACTATGGCTACACCTTC | CSASLTGNNYGYTF
TRBJ1-4 | . | . | TRBV7-8 | TGTGCCAGCAGCCCCGAGGCCCTACGGGGGAGAAAACTGTTTTTT | CASSPEALRGRKLFF
TRBJ1-2 | . | . | TRBV28 | TGTGCCAGCAGTTTATTAGGTCAGGGGAATGGCTACACCTTC | CASSLLGQGNGYTF
TRBJ2-7 | few | . | TRBV11-2 | TGTGCCAGCAACTTTCCGGGACAAGGGGATATAGAGCAGTACTTC | CASNFPGQGDIEQYF
TRBJ2-4 | . | TRBD2 | TRBV11-2 | TGTGCCAGCAGCTCCGGACTAGCGGGATCGTTCACGGTCTTC | CASSSGLAGSFTVF
TRBJ1-1 | few | TRBD1 | TRBV19 | TGTGCCAGTAGTAAGGGGGCTTGGAACACTGAAGCTTTCTTT | CASSKGAWNTEAFF
TRBJ1-3 | few | . | TRBV28 | TGTGCCAGCAGTTTATTGTCCTCTGGAAACACCATATATTTT | CASSLLSSGNTIYF
TRBJ1-2 | many | TRBD1 | TRBV27 | TGTGCCAGCAGTTTACTTTCCACTTCACAGGGGGCGACCCATGGCTACACCTTC | CASSLLSTSQGATHGYTF
TRBJ1-2 | . | . | TRBV6-1 | TGTGCCAGCAGCCCCACAGGGTGGAGAGGCTACACCTTC | CASSPTGWRGYTF
TRBJ1-1 | . | . | TRBV18 | TGTGCCAGCTCCCAACAGAAGGGAAGCACTGAAGCTTTCTTT | CASSQQKGSTEAFF
TRBJ1-2 | few | . | TRBV29-1 | TGCAGCGTTGGAGGGCTTAGGTATGGCTACACCTTC | CSVGGLRYGYTF
TRBJ1-1 | . | . | TRBV6-2/TRBV6-3 | TGTGCCATCAGTCGGGACCCAGATGAAACTGAAGCTTTCTTT | CAISRDPDETEAFF
TRBJ1-3 | . | . | TRBV14 | TGTGCCAGCAGCCACTGGCTCTCTGGAAACACCATATATTTT | CASSHWLSGNTIYF
TRBJ1-1 | many | . | TRBV6-1 | TGTGCCAGCAGCTCCCCCCTACCTGAAGCTTTCTTT | CASSSPLPEAFF
TRBJ1-5 | few | . | TRBV6-1 | TGTGCCAGCAGGTGGGGCTGGGCGGGCAATCAGCCCCAGCATTTT | CASRWGWAGNQPQHF
TRBJ2-7 | . | TRBD1 | TRBV10-3 | TGTGCCATCGGACAGGCCTACGAGCAGTACTTC | CAIGQAYEQYF
TRBJ2-7 | . | . | TRBV2 | TGTGCCAGCAGCCCCGGGGGTCGCGGAGGGGAAGCCTACGAGCAGTACTTC | CASSPGGRGGEAYEQYF
TRBJ1-1 | . | TRBD1 | TRBV10-3 | TGTGCCATGAAAACAGGGGCGAACACTGAAGCTTTCTTT | CAMKTGANTEAFF
TRBJ2-5 | few | . | TRBV3-1 | TGTGCCAGCAGCCACCCCCAAGAGACCCAGTACTTC | CASSHPQETQYF
TRBJ2-4 | few | . | TRBV14 | TGTGCCAGCAGCCGAGTCGGAGGGGGAAACATTCAGTACTTC | CASSRVGGGNIQYF
TRBJ2-7 | many | . | TRBV7-6 | TGTGCCAGCAGCTTATCCGAGGGCTACGAGCAGTACTTC | CASSLSEGYEQYF
TRBJ1-4 | many | . | TRBV6-1 | TGTGCCAGCAGTGTGAACAGAGTCGAAAAACTGTTTTTT | CASSVNRVEKLFF
TRBJ2-6 | . | . | TRBV6-2/TRBV6-3 | TGTGCCAGCAATATGCGTCGGGGACGGGTCGGTGGAGCCAACGTCCTGACTTTC | CASNMRRGRVGGANVLTF
TRBJ2-2 | . | TRBD2 | TRBV28 | TGTGCCATCCACTCTAGCGGGAGGCCCTCGAACACCGGGGAGCTGTTTTTT | CAIHSSGRPSNTGELFF
TRBJ2-5 | . | TRBD1 | TRBV29-1 | TGCAGCGTTCATGGGACAGGGGAGGAGACCCAGTACTTC | CSVHGTGEETQYF
TRBJ2-2 | many | TRBD2 | TRBV11-2 | TGTGCCAGCAGTCTCCGACTAGCGGTGAACACCGGGGAGCTGTTTTTT | CASSLRLAVNTGELFF
TRBJ1-1 | few | . | TRBV7-9 | TGTGCCAGCAGCTTAGCCCAGGGGAAAGTAACTGAAGCTTTCTTT | CASSLAQGKVTEAFF
TRBJ1-2 | . | TRBD1 | TRBV6-1 | TGTGCCAGCAGAAGGACAGGGTCTTTAGGTGGCTACACCTTC | CASRRTGSLGGYTF
TRBJ1-1 | many | . | TRBV6-1 | TGTGCCAGCAGACAGAAGGGGAACACTGAAGCTTTCTTT | CASRQKGNTEAFF
TRBJ2-7 | . | TRBD2 | TRBV5-1 | TGCGCCAGCAGCTTGGATCCGGGAGGGTTCCCCCAATCCTACGAGCAGTACTTC | CASSLDPGGFPQSYEQYF
TRBJ2-7 | . | TRBD2 | TRBV13 | TGTGCCAGCAGCCCCTCTAGCGGGTTGAGTCTCTACGAGCAGTACTTC | CASSPSSGLSLYEQYF
TRBJ1-4 | . | . | TRBV15 | TGTGCCACCAGCAGACGGGGACGATTAACTAATGAAAAACTGTTTTTT | CATSRRGRLTNEKLFF
TRBJ1-5 | few | . | TRBV20-1 | TGCAGTGCTAGAGACGGCGCCGGGCAGGGGCGGCCCCAGCATTTT | CSARDGAGQGRPQHF
TRBJ2-3 | once | . | TRBV20-1 | TGCAGTGCCCCGCACGCTACGGGTGCTAGCACAGATACGCAGTATTTT | CSAPHATGASTDTQYF
TRBJ1-2 | . | . | TRBV6-5 | TGTGCCAGCAGTTACTCGGGGGGGCGTGGCTACACCTTC | CASSYSGGRGYTF
TRBJ1-5 | . | . | TRBV29-1 | TGCAGCGTTGATGACGGGAGGGGGCAGCCCCAGCATTTT | CSVDDGRGQPQHF
TRBJ2-5 | many | . | TRBV6-5 | TGTGCCAGCAGTTTGAATCAGGGAGAGACCCAGTACTTC | CASSLNQGETQYF
TRBJ1-4 | many | . | TRBV28 | TGTGCCAGCAGTTTATGGCTCCCCGGACGGGATGAAAAACTGTTTTTT | CASSLWLPGRDEKLFF
TRBJ1-3 | few | . | TRBV5-4 | TGTGCCAGCAGTCTACAGGGACCTGGAAACACCATATATTTT | CASSLQGPGNTIYF
TRBJ1-1 | . | . | TRBV11-2 | TGTGCCAGCAGCCTAACGCCAGCCAACACTGAAGCTTTCTTT | CASSLTPANTEAFF
TRBJ2-7 | . | . | TRBV7-2 | TGTGCCAGCAGCGGGCCGGACTTATCCTACGAGCAGTACTTC | CASSGPDLSYEQYF
TRBJ1-5 | . | . | TRBV6-2/TRBV6-3 | TGTGCCACCACCGAAGACAGTTCCAATCAGCCCCAGCATTTT | CATTEDSSNQPQHF